A single T cell receptor beta chain is shown here with its context. The data are from a study of shared clonotypes between healthy human individuals. Here immunoSEQ multiplex PCR was the method, and the copy in TCRdb shows in-frame clones only, minus some. The table includes about 1.9 million clones, around 93% detected once. The naive CD8 population came from CD45RO-negative cells selected for CCR7, without terminally differentiated effector memory CD45RA+ cells. The sequence was obtained from a man younger than 35 in good health. Some clones in this sample may be carry-over from other donors' samples. The sequenced material came from naive CD8+ T cells from PBMCs.

The DNA for the CDR3 is TGTGCCAGCAGCTTTAAACTAGCGGGAGGGCCCCACGAGCAGTACTTC. Its translation is CASSFKLAGGPHEQYF. The rearrangement joins TRBV7-6 to TRBJ2-7; TRBD2 agrees at 13 bases. Trimming removed 3 bases from V and 5 bases from J; junction bases left unmatched: 7. Germline V gene data show CDR1 as SGHVS and CDR2 as FNYEAQ. The CDR3 contains 16 residues.